The rows below give T cell receptor beta chains drawn from one sample of a study of blood T cell repertoires in COVID-19. Data came from immunoSEQ multiplex PCR; TCRdb stores just in-frame clones and leaves some out. The repertoire holds roughly 380,000 clones, with 85% as singletons. The sequencing input was peripheral blood. The receptors shown here come from a woman aged 18-35 years with acute or convalescent COVID-19. The CDR3 runs from the conserved cysteine through the conserved F or W. Fields, in order: V gene, CDR3 protein.

TRBV4-1 | CASSRTDRSNSPLHF
TRBV18 | CASSPLGQGRGNSPLHF
TRBV5-6 | CASSLWDRTYEQYF
TRBV6-1 | CASSDIGTGVGNEQFF
TRBV5-6 | CASSLGLAGGPTGELFF
TRBV18 | CASSPEGVALNEKLFF
TRBV5-4 | CASSLGAGASNTGELFF
TRBV10-2 | CASYSGTGGVNQPQHF
TRBV28 | CASSFGGQETQYF
TRBV7-3 | CASSPWTGPQETQYF
TRBV10-3 | CAVQGTDTQYF
TRBV15 | CATSRQGTGYGYTF
TRBV19 | CASSMNRQGGNQPQHF
TRBV18 | CASSPPQGNYGYTF
TRBV30 | CAWSGQGDSPLHF
TRBV2 | CASGTGTGGEKLFF
TRBV19 | CASSIGLAGGSSYNEQFF
TRBV2 | CASETGNSNQPQHF
TRBV6-5 | CASSSAELSFF
TRBV11-2 | CASSLDVLGRGDEKLFF
TRBV9 | CASSPAGVTNEKLFF
TRBV7-8 | CASSQTGQSYGYTF
TRBV7-2 | CASSLTGDNSPLHF
TRBV2 | CASSFDRGNTEAFF
TRBV20-1 | CSASTGGETQYF
TRBV6-5 | CATHAGTAYNSPLHF
TRBV4-1 | CASSQDGGHEQFF